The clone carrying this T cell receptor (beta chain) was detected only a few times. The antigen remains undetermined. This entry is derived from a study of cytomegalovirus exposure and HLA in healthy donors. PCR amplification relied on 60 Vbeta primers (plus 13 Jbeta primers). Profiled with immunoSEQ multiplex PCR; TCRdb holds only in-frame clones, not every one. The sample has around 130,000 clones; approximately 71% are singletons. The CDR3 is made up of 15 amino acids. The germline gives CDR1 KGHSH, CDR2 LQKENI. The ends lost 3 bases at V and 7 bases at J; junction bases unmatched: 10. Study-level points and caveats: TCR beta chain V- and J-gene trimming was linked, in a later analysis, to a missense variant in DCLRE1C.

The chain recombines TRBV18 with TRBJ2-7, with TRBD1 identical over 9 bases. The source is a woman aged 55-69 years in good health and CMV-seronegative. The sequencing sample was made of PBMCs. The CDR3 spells CASSPGQGTYGEQYF. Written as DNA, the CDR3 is TGTGCCAGCTCACCCGGACAGGGGACATACGGGGAGCAGTACTTC.